This T cell receptor beta chain appears in the sequencing data of a study of shared T cell receptors in the human thymus. Clones were sequenced by immunoSEQ multiplex PCR, and TCRdb holds only the in-frame ones, with some missing. The repertoire holds 500,000 to 750,000 clones, with approximately 87% as singletons. The CDR3 totals 15 residues. Germline values: CDR1 SGHDT, CDR2 YYEEEE. J gave up 7 bases and V 6 bases, and 12 bases lay outside the gene matches. These same data were also listed under a study on human thymus T cells. Per that paper: Resections removed during corrective heart surgery provided the thymus tissue used. Use of V and J genes seemed skewed within the thymic and blood repertoires. Reports from related research described highly overlapping thymic repertoires among unrelated individuals.

The sequence was collected from a boy under two years old with a congenital heart defect. J is TRBJ2-1 and V is TRBV5-6, with 8 bases identical to TRBD2. Sequenced input: thymocytes. CDR3 loop: CASTRGGVAGNEQFF. CDR3 DNA sequence: TGTGCCAGCACCCGGGGGGGAGTAGCGGGTAATGAGCAGTTCTTC.